A selection of T cell receptor beta chains follows, all from one sample in a study of T cells after yellow fever vaccination. TCRdb re-called the 5' RACE reads with MiXCR, one entry per CDR3 protein. The profile covers approximately 300,000 distinct CDR3 sequences, with roughly 8.7% appearing a single time and over 15% taken by the ten largest. This material consisted of PBMCs, taken on the day of the first yellow fever vaccination. The source of these receptors is a man aged 18 to 29 who received the YFV17D yellow fever vaccine. Each CDR3 is given with its conserved first and last residue. The D gene is left open where the match is weak. Expanded clones are given a class, and other clones once, few, many or no size at all.

size	V	J	D	DNA	CDR3
-	TRBV12-3/TRBV12-4	TRBJ1-6	-	TGTGCCAGCAGTCCATACAGGGTGGGAAATTCACCCCTCCACTTT	CASSPYRVGNSPLHF
few	TRBV27	TRBJ2-3	TRBD1	TGTGCCAGCAGGGGAGGGACAGGGACCTTACTCACAGATACGCAGTATTTT	CASRGGTGTLLTDTQYF
-	TRBV7-2	TRBJ2-7	TRBD2	TGTGCCAGCAGCTCCCCCTCTAGCGGGTACGAGCAGTACTTC	CASSSPSSGYEQYF
-	TRBV20-1	TRBJ2-1	-	TGCAGTGCTAGACACTTTAATGAGCAGTTCTTC	CSARHFNEQFF
few	TRBV6-2/TRBV6-3	TRBJ1-5	-	TGTGCCAGCAGTTCTTACAGACAGAGTAATAGCAATCAGCCCCAGCATTTT	CASSSYRQSNSNQPQHF
many	TRBV6-5	TRBJ1-1	-	TGTGCCAGCAGTTACCTGGGGACTGAAGCTTTCTTT	CASSYLGTEAFF
-	TRBV30	TRBJ2-1	TRBD2	TGTGCCTGGAGTTGGGGTAGCGGGGGGATGTATGAGCAGTTCTTC	CAWSWGSGGMYEQFF
-	TRBV10-3	TRBJ1-2	TRBD1	TGTGCCATCAGAGGGACAGGGCTTCGCTATGGCTACACCTTC	CAIRGTGLRYGYTF
-	TRBV12-3/TRBV12-4	TRBJ2-2	-	TGTGCCAGCAGTTCAGGTCAGGTTAACACCGGGGAGCTGTTTTTT	CASSSGQVNTGELFF
-	TRBV6-5	TRBJ1-2	-	TGTGCCAGCACTGAGTTCGGCTATGGCTACACCTTC	CASTEFGYGYTF
few	TRBV6-5	TRBJ1-4	-	TGTGCCAGCAGTTTGGACCTCGGCGGGGAAAAACTGTTTTTT	CASSLDLGGEKLFF
few	TRBV3-1	TRBJ2-2	TRBD2	TGTGCCAGCAGCCAAGATGGAGCGGGGCCCACCGGGGAGCTGTTTTTT	CASSQDGAGPTGELFF
-	TRBV5-4	TRBJ1-4	-	TGTGCCAGCAGCTTGGCCACAGCCCAACGACTGGAAAAACTGTTTTTT	CASSLATAQRLEKLFF
-	TRBV29-1	TRBJ2-3	-	TGCAGCGTTGAAGCTGGGCGTAGGGCAGGGGGGAGGTCCCGAGGGTCCACAGATACGCAGTATTTT	CSVEAGRRAGGRSRGSTDTQYF
-	TRBV3-1	TRBJ2-1	-	TGTGCCAGCAGCCAAGATTACCTAGTCCCCTACAATGAGCAGTTCTTC	CASSQDYLVPYNEQFF
few	TRBV7-3	TRBJ1-1	-	TGTGCCAGCAGCTTTGGTAGGGAGACTGAAGCTTTCTTT	CASSFGRETEAFF
-	TRBV5-1	TRBJ1-2	-	TGCGCCAGCAGCGAGGGGCCAGGCTTGAGCTATGGCTGCACCTTC	CASSEGPGLSYGCTF
-	TRBV20-1	TRBJ1-2	TRBD1	TGCAGTGCTAGAAGACAGGGCCTGAACTATGGCTACACCTTC	CSARRQGLNYGYTF
few	TRBV29-1	TRBJ2-1	-	TGCAGCGTTGAAGATAACACAGGGAGAAGGTATGAGCAGTTCTTC	CSVEDNTGRRYEQFF
-	TRBV20-1	TRBJ1-5	TRBD1	TGCAGTGCTAGAGCTTCGGGACAGGGGGCGGGCCAGCCCCAGCATTTT	CSARASGQGAGQPQHF
-	TRBV12-3/TRBV12-4	TRBJ2-3	TRBD2	TGTGCCAGCAGCATAGCGGGGGGAGCAGATACGCAGTATTTT	CASSIAGGADTQYF
few	TRBV12-3/TRBV12-4	TRBJ1-1	-	TGTGCCAGCAGTTTAGTATTAGGGGGAAGCACTGAAGCTTTCTTT	CASSLVLGGSTEAFF
few	TRBV28	TRBJ2-5	-	TGTGCCAGCAGTTTCCGTCGGATCCAAGAGACCCAGTACTTC	CASSFRRIQETQYF
many	TRBV12-3/TRBV12-4	TRBJ2-3	-	TGTGCCACCTCAGACCATAGCACAGATACGCAGTATTTT	CATSDHSTDTQYF
-	TRBV25-1	TRBJ2-7	-	TGTGCCAGCAAATCCAGGGGCTACGAGCAGTACTTC	CASKSRGYEQYF
many	TRBV7-3	TRBJ2-3	-	TGTGCCAGCAGCCCCGGCTCAGATACGCAGTATTTT	CASSPGSDTQYF
few	TRBV13	TRBJ1-5	-	TGTGCCAGCAGCTCCCGGGATCAGCCCCAGCATTTT	CASSSRDQPQHF
-	TRBV7-2	TRBJ2-2	TRBD2	TGTGCCAGCAGCCCCACTAGCGGGGGGTCCGGGGAGCTGTTTTTT	CASSPTSGGSGELFF
few	TRBV7-2	TRBJ1-1	-	TGTGCCAGCAGCTCCCCGGCGGGGGGTCTGAACACTGAAGCTTTCTTT	CASSSPAGGLNTEAFF
few	TRBV12-3/TRBV12-4	TRBJ2-6	-	TGTGCCAGCAGTCCACCCGCCGGGACCGGGGCCAACGTCCTGACTTTC	CASSPPAGTGANVLTF
-	TRBV12-3/TRBV12-4	TRBJ2-5	TRBD1	TGTGCCAGCAGCAAGACAGGGGGTCCGCAAGAGACCCAGTACTTC	CASSKTGGPQETQYF
many	TRBV4-1	TRBJ2-3	-	TGCGCCAGCAGCCAGAGCGGGGATACGCAGTATTTT	CASSQSGDTQYF
many	TRBV7-2	TRBJ2-3	TRBD2	TGTGCCAGCAGCCTCAACATAGCGGGCGCAGATACGCAGTATTTT	CASSLNIAGADTQYF
few	TRBV5-1	TRBJ1-3	-	TGCGCCAGCAGCGCAAACACGCGGTCTGGAAACACCATATATTTT	CASSANTRSGNTIYF
few	TRBV6-5	TRBJ2-5	-	TGTGCCAGCAGTTACTCGTTCAGTGGAGAGACCCAGTACTTC	CASSYSFSGETQYF